This T cell receptor beta chain stems from a study of cytomegalovirus exposure and HLA in healthy donors. Findings and caveats of the study: Among donors in an Asian-associated ancestry cluster, a later analysis reportedly found fewer N-insertions than the roughly 610-donor mean. There was a cluster of highly shared sequence variants that was likely a sequencing artifact. Listed as cytomegalovirus-associated were 150 to 200 TCR beta chains.

In this sample, this clone turned up a few times. Its antigen is still unknown. Amplification used 60 Vbeta primers and 13 Jbeta primers. Assay used: immunoSEQ multiplex PCR; TCRdb lists only in-frame clones, some missing. The data show 180,000 or so clones, roughly 80% seen once. CDR3 length equals 15 residues. Germline lookup yields CDR1 SGHVS and CDR2 FQNEAQ. Trimming took off 0 bases at V and 3 bases at J, with 12 bases between the two ends. The clonotype was recovered from a female donor in good health and CMV-seronegative. Material: PBMCs. The chain uses TRBV7-8 and TRBJ2-7; possibly TRBD1 for D (5 bases). The CDR3 protein is CASSLAHSGNYEQYF. The CDR3, as DNA: TGTGCCAGCAGCTTAGCGCACTCAGGGAACTACGAGCAGTACTTC.